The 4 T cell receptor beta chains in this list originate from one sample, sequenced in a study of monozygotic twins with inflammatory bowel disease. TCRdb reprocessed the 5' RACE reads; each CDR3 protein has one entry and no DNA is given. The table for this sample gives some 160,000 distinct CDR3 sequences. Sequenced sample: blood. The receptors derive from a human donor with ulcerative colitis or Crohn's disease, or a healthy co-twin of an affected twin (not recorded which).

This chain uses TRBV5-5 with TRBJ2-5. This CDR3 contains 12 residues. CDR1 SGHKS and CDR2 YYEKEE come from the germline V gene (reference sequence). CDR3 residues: CASSLFPETQYF.

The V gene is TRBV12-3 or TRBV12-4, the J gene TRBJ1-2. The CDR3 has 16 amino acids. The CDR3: CASRPSRQSPNYGYTF.

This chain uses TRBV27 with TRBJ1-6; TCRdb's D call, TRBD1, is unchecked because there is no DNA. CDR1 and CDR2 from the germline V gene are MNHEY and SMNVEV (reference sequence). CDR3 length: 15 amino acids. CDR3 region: CAISPEDRHHSPLHF.

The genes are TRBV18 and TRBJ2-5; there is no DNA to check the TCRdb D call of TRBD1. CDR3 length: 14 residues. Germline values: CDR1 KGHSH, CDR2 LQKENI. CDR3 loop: CASSPGHLRETQYF. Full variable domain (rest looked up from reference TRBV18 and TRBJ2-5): NAGVMQNPRHLVRRRGQEARLRCSPMKGHSHVYWYRQLPEEGLKFMVYLQKENIIDESGMPKERFSAEFPKEGPSILRIQQVVRGDSAAYFCASSPGHLRETQYFGPGTRLLVL.